The entry below gives a single TCR beta chain sequence along with its context. Its cognate antigen is unknown. The data derive from a study of OX40 agonist ivuxolimab in advanced cancers. Study-wide context: Ivuxolimab, which is an agonistic anti-OX40 (CD134) antibody, was administered to the patients.

Sequenced by immunoSEQ multiplex PCR; TCRdb stores in-frame clones only, minus some. The table lists 95,000 to 150,000 clones, around 90% of them singletons, with approximately 0.81% in the top ten. The study's findings and limits: Among the lowest peripheral clonal expansion occurred in 0.1-3.0 mg/kg partial responders.

The receptor was derived from an adult with an advanced solid tumor such as melanoma, head and neck, liver or kidney cancer. Material: CD4+ or CD8+ T cells sorted from blood, obtained in a trial of the OX40 agonist ivuxolimab.

CDR3 loop: CASSFWRERYNEQFF. In nucleotides, the CDR3 is TGTGCCAGCAGTTTCTGGCGGGAGCGCTACAATGAGCAGTTCTTC. The chain joins TRBV28 to TRBJ2-1, with 7 nucleotides matching TRBD2. V lost 3 bases to trimming and J lost 3 bases; unmatched junction nucleotides: 5. The CDR3 is 15 residues long. Germline CDR1 and CDR2: MDHEN and SYDVKM.